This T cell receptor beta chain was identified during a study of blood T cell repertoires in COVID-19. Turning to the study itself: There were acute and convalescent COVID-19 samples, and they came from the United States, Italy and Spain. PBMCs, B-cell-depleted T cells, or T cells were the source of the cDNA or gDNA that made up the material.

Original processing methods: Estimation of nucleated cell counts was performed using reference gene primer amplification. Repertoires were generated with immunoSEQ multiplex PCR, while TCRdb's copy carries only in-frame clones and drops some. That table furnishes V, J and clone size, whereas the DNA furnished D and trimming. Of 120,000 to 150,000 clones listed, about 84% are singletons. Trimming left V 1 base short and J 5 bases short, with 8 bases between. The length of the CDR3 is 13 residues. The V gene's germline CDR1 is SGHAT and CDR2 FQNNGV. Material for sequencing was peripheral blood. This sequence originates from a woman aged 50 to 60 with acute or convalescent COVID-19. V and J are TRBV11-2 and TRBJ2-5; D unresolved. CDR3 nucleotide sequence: TGTGCCAGCAGCTTAGGATTCGGGGAGACCCAGTACTTC. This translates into CASSLGFGETQYF.